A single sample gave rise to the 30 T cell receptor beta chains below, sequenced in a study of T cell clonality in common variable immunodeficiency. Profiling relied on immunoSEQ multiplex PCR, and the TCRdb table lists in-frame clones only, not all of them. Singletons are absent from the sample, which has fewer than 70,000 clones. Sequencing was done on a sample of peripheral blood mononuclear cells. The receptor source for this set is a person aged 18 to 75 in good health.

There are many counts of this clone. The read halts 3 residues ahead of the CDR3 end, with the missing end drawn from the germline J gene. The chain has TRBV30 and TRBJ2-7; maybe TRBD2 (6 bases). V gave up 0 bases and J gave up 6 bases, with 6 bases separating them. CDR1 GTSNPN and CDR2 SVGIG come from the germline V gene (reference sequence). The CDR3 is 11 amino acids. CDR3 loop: CAWSVLAEQYF. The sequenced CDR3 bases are TGTGCCTGGAGTGTACTAGCCGAG.

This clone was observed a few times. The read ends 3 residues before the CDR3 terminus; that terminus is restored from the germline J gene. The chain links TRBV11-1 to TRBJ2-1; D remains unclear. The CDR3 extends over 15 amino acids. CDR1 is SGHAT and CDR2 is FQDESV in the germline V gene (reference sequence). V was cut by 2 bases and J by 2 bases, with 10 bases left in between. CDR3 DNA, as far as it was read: TGTGCCAGCAGCTTATTGTTCTTTGCCTACAATGAG. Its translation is CASSLLFFAYNE. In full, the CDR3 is CASSLLFFAYNEQFF.

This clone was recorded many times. CDR3 loop: CSVPAGYGYTF. The sequenced part of the CDR3 DNA is TGCAGCGTTCCAGCGGGCTATGGC. The chain has TRBV29-1 and TRBJ1-2; D unclear. The read comes to an end 3 residues before the CDR3 does, leaving the germline J gene to fill in the end. Germline V gene sequence: CDR1 SQVTM, CDR2 ANQGSEA. Trimming cost V 5 bases and J 4 bases, with 8 bases left between them. The CDR3 has 11 residues. Filled out from reference TRBV29-1 and TRBJ1-2, the complete variable domain reads SAVISQKPSRDICQRGTSLTIQCQVDSQVTMMFWYRQQPGQSLTLIATANQGSEATYESGFVIDKFPISRPNLTFSTLTVSNMSPEDSSIYLCSVPAGYGYTFGSGTRLTVV.

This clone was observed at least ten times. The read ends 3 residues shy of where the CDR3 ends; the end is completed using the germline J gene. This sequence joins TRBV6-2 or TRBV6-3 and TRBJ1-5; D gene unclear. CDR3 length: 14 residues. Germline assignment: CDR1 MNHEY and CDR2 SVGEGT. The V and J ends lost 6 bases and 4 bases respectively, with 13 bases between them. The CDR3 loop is CASSLRSPNQPQHF. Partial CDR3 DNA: TGTGCCAGCAGCCTTCGGTCTCCAAATCAGCCC.

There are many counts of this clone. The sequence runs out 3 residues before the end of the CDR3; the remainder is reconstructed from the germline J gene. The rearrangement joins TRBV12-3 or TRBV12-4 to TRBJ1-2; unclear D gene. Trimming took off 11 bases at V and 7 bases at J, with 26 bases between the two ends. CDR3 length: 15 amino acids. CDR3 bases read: TGTGCCGGGCACTGCAAAGAACCGGGGTCAGGTGGC. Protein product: CAGHCKEPGSGG. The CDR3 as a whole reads CAGHCKEPGSGGYTF.

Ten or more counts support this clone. The CDR3 spells CASSQLTGGGEQYF. CDR3 bases read: TGCGCCAGCAGCCAACTCACAGGGGGCGGCGAG. The chain recombines TRBV4-1 with TRBJ2-7; 9 bases are a match to TRBD1. The read falls 3 residues short of the CDR3 end, and the missing part is taken from the germline J gene. CDR1 is MGHRA and CDR2 is YSYEKL in the germline V gene. V lost 2 bases, J lost 6 bases, and 5 bases stayed unmatched. The CDR3 runs to 14 residues.

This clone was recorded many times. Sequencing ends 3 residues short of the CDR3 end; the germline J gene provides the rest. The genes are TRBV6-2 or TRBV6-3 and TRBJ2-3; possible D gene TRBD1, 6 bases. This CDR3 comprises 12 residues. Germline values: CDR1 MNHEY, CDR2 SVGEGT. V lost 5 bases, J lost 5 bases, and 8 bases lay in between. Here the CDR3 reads CASSPTGDTQYF. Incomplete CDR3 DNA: TGTGCCAGCAGTCCGACAGGAGATACG.

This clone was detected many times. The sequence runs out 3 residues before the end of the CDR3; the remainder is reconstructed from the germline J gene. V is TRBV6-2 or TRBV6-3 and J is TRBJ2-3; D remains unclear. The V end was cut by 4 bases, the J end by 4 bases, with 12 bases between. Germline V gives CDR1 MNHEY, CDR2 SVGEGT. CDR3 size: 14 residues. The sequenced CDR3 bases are TGTGCCAGCAGTTCCCCGGGTCAGCCAGATACG. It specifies CASSSPGQPDT. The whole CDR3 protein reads CASSSPGQPDTQYF.

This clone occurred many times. The part of the CDR3 DNA that was read is TGTGCCAGCAGCGTAAGCCTAGCCAGCTCCTACAATGAG. This sequence encodes CASSVSLASSYNE. The complete CDR3 sequence is CASSVSLASSYNEQFF. This chain links TRBV9 with TRBJ2-1; D is possibly TRBD2 (5 bases). The read halts 3 residues ahead of the CDR3 end, with the missing end drawn from the germline J gene. Trimming took 1 base from V and 0 from J, leaving 11 bases between them. Per the germline V gene, CDR1 is SGDLS and CDR2 is YYNGEE. The CDR3 spans 16 residues.

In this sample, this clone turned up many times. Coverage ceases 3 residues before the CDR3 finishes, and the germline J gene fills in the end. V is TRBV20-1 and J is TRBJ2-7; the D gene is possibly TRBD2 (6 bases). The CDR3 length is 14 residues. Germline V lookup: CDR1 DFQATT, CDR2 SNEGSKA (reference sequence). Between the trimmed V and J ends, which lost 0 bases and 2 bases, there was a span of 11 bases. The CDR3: CSARDWRETYEQYF. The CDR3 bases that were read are TGCAGTGCTAGAGATTGGCGGGAAACCTACGAG.

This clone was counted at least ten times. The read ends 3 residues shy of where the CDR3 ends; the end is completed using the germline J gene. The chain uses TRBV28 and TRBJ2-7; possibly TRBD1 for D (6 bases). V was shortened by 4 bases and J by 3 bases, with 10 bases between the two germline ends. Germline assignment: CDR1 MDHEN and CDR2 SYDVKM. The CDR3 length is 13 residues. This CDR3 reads CASSWDINYEQYF. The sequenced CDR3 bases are TGTGCCAGCAGTTGGGACATAAACTACGAG.

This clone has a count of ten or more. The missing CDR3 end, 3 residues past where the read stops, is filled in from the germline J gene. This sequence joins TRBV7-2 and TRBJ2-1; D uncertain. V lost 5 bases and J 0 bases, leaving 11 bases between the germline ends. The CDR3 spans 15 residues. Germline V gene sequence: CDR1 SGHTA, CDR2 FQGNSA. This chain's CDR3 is CASSLNPGSYNEQFF. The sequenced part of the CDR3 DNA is TGTGCCAGCAGCCTAAACCCGGGCTCCTACAATGAG.

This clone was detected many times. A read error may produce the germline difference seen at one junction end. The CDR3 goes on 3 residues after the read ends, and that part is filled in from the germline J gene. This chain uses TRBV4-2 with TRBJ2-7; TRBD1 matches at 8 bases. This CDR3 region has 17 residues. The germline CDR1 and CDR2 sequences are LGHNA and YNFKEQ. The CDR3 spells CASSQDRQGMGAYEQYF. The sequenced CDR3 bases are TGCGCCAGCAGCCAAGATAGACAGGGGATGGGGGCATACGAG.

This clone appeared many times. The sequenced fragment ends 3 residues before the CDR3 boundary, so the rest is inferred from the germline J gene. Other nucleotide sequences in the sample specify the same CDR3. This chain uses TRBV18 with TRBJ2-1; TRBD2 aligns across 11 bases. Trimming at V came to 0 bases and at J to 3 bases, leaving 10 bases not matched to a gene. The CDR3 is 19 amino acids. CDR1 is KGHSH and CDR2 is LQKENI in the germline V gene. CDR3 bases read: TGTGCCAGCTCACCACCGTCCTACTCCGGGACTAGCGGCTACAATGAG. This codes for CASSPPSYSGTSGYNE. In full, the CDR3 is CASSPPSYSGTSGYNEQFF.

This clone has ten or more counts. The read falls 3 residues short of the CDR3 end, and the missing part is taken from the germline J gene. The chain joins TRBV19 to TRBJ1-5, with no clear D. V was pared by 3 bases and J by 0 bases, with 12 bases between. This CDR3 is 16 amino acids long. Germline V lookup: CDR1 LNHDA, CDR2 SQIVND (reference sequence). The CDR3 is CASSIVSSFSNQPQHF. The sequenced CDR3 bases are TGTGCCAGTAGTATTGTATCGTCGTTTAGCAATCAGCCC.

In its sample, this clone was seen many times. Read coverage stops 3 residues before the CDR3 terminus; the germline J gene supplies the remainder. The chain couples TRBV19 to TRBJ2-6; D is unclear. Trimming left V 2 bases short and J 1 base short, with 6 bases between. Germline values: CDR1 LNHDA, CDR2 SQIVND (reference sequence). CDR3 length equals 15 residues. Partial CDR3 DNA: TGTGCCAGTAGTATAACGAGGTCTGGGGCCAACGTC. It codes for CASSITRSGANV. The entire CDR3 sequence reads CASSITRSGANVLTF.

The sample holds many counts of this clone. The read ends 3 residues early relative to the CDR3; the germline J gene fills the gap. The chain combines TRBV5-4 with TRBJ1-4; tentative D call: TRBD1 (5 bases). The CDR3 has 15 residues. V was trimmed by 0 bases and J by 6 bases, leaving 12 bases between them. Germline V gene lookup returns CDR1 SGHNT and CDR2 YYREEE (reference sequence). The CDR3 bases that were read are TGTGCCAGCAGCTTGGCCCCCCAGGGATATGAAAAA. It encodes CASSLAPQGYEK. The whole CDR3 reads CASSLAPQGYEKLFF.

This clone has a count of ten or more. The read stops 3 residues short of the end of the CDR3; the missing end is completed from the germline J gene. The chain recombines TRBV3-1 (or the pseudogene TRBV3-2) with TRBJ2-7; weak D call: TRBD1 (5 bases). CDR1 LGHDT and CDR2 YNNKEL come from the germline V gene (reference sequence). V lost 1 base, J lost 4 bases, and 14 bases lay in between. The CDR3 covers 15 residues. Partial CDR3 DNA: TGTGCCAGCAGCCAAGGTGCAGGGATTACTTACGAG. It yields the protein CASSQGAGITYE. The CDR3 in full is CASSQGAGITYEQYF.

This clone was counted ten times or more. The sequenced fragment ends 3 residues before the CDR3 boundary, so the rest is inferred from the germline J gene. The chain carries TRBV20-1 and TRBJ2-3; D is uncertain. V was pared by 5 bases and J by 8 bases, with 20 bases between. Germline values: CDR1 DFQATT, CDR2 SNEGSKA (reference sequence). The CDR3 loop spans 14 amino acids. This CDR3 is CSASSSASVGTQYF. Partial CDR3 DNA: TGCAGTGCTTCAAGTTCGGCTAGTGTCGGTACG.

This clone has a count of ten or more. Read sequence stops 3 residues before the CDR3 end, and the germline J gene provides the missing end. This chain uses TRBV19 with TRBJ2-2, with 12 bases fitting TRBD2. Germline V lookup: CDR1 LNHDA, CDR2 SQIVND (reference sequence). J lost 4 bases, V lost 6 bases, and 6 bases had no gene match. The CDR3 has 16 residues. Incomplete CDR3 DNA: TGTGCCAGTAGGCGACTAGCGGGAGACGTCACCGGGGAG. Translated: CASRRLAGDVTGE. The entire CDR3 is CASRRLAGDVTGELFF.

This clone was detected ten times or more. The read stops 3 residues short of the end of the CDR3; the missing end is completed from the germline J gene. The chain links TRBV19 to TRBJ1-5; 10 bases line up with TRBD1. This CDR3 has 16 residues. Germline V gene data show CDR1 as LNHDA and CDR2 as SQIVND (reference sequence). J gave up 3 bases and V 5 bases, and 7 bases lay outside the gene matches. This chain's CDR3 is CASSGPGTGANQPQHF. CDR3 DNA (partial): TGTGCCAGTAGTGGTCCCGGGACAGGGGCCAATCAGCCC.

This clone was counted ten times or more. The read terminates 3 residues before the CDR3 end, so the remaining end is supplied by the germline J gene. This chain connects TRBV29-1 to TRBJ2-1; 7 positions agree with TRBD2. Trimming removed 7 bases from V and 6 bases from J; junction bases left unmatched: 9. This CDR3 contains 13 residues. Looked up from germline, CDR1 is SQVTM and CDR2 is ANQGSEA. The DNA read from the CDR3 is TGCAGCGCCGCCGGGGGGATGGTCAATGAG. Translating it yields CSAAGGMVNE. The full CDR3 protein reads CSAAGGMVNEQFF.

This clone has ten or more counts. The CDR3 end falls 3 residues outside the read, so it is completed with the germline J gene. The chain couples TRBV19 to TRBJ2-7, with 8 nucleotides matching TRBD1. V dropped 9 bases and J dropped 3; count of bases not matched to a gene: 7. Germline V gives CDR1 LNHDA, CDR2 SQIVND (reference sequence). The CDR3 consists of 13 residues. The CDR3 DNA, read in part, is TGTGCCAGCCGACAGGGGACCTTCTACGAG. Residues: CASRQGTFYE. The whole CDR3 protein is CASRQGTFYEQYF.

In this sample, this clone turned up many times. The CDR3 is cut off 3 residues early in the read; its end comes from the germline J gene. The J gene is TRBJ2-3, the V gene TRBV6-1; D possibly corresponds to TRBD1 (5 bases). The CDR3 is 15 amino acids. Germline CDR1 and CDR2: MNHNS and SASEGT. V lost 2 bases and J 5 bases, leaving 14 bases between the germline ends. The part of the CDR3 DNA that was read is TGTGCCAGCAGTGAACCAGCCCTAGGGGTAGATACG. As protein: CASSEPALGVDT. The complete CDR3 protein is CASSEPALGVDTQYF.

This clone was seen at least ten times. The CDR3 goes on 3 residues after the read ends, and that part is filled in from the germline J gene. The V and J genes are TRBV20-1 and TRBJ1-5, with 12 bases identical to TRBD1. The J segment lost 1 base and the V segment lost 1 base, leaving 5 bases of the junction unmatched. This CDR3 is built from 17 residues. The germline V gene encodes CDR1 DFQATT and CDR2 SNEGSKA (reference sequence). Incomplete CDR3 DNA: TGCAGTGCTAGAGGGGACAGGGGGCCAGGAAGCAATCAGCCC. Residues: CSARGDRGPGSNQP. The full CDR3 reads CSARGDRGPGSNQPQHF.

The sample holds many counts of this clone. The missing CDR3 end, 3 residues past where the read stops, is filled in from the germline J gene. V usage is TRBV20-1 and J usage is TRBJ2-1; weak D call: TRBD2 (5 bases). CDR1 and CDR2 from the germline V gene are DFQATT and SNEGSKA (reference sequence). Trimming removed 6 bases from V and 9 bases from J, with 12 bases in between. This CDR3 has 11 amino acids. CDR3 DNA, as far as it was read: TGCAGTGCGTCGCTAGCTTTTGAG. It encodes CSASLAFE. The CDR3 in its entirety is CSASLAFEQFF.

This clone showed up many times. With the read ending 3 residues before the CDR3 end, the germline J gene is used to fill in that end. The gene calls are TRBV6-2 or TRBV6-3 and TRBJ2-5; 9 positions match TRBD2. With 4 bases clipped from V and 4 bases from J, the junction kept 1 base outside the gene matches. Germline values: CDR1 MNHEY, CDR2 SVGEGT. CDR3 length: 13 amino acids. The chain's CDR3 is CASSWTSVETQYF. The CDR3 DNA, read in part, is TGTGCCAGCAGTTGGACTAGCGTAGAGACC.

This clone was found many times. The CDR3 sequence is CASGQGYDTEAFF. The CDR3 bases that were read are TGCGCCAGCGGACAGGGGTACGACACTGAA. The chain carries TRBV5-1 and TRBJ1-1; 9 bases are shared with TRBD1. The CDR3 end is not reached by the read, which stops 3 residues before it; the germline J gene fills it in. The V and J ends lost 7 bases and 3 bases, in that order; junction bases with no gene match: 4. In germline, CDR1 is SGHRS, CDR2 YFSETQ. The CDR3 totals 13 residues.

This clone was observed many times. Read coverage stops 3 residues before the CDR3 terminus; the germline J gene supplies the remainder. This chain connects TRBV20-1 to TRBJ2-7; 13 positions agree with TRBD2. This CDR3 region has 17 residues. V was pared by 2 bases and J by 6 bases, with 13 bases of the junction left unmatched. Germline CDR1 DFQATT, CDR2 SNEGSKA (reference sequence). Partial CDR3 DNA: TGCAGTGCTAGAACGGGACTAGCGGGATTAGGAGCCTCCGAG. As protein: CSARTGLAGLGASE. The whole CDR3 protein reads CSARTGLAGLGASEQYF.

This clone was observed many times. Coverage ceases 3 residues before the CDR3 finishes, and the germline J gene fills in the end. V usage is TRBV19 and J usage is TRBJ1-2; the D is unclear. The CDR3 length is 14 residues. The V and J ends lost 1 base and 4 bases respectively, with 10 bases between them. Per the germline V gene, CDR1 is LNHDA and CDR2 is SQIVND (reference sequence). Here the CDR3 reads CASSIGGSLYGYTF. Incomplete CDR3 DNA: TGTGCCAGTAGTATAGGAGGCAGTCTCTATGGC.